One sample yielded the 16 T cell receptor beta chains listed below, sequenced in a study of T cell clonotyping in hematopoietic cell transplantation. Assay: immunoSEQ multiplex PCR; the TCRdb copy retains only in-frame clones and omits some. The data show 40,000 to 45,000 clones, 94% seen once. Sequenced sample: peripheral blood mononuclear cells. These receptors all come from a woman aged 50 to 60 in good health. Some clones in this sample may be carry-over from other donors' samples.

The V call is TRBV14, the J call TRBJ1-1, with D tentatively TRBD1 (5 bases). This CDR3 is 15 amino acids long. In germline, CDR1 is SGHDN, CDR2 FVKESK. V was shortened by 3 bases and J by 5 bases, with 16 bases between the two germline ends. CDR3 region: CASSQFEGRQTEAFF. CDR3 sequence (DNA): TGTGCCAGCAGCCAGTTCGAGGGGCGTCAGACTGAAGCTTTCTTT.

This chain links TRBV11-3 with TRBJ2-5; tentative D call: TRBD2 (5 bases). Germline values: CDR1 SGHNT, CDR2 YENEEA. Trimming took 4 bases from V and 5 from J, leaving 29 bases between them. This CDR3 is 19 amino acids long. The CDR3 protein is CASSSWTPPGGALYETQYF. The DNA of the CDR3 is TGTGCCAGCAGCTCTTGGACCCCCCCCGGAGGCGCCCTCTATGAGACCCAGTACTTC. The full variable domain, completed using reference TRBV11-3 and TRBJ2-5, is EAGVVQSPRYKIIEKKQPVAFWCNPISGHNTLYWYLQNLGQGPELLIRYENEEAVDDSQLPKDRFSAERLKGVDSTLKIQPAELGDSAVYLCASSSWTPPGGALYETQYFGPGTRLLVL.

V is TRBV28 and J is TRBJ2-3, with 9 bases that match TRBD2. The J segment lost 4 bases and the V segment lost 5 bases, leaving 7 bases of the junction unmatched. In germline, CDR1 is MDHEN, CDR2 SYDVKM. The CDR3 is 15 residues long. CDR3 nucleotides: TGTGCCAGCAGTCAGACACGACTAGCGGCAGATACGCAGTATTTT. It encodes CASSQTRLAADTQYF. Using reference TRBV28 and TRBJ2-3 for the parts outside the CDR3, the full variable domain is DVKVTQSSRYLVKRTGEKVFLECVQDMDHENMFWYRQDPGLGLRLIYFSYDVKMKEKGDIPEGYSVSREKKERFSLILESASTNQTSMYLCASSQTRLAADTQYFGPGTRLTVL.

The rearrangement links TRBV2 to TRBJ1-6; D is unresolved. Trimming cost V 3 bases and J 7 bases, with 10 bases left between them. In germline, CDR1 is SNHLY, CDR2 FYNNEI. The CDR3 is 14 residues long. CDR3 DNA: TGTGCCAGCAGTGATAGGTTCTTAAATTCACCCCTCCACTTT. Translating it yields CASSDRFLNSPLHF.

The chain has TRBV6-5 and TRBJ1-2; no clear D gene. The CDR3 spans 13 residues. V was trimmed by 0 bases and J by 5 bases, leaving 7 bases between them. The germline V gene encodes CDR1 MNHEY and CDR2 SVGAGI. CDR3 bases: TGTGCCAGCAGTTACTCGAACATTTATGGCTACACCTTC. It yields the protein CASSYSNIYGYTF.

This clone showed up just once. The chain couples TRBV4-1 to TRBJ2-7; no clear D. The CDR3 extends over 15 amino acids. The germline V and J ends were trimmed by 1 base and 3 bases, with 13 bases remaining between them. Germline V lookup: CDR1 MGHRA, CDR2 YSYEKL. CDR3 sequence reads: CASSQGPQFIYEQYF. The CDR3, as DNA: TGCGCCAGCAGCCAAGGACCACAGTTTATCTACGAGCAGTACTTC.

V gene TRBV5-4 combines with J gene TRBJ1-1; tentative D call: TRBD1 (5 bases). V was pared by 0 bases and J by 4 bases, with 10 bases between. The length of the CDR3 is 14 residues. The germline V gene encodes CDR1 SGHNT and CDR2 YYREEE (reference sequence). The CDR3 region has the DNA TGTGCCAGCAGCTTGGCAGGGTATGGCACTGAAGCTTTCTTT. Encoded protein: CASSLAGYGTEAFF.

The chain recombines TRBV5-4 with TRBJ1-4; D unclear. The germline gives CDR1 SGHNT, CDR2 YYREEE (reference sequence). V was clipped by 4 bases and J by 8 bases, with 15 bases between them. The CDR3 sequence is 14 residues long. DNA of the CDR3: TGTGCCAGCAGCAGGACGGGCGGAAACGAAAAACTGTTTTTT. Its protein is CASSRTGGNEKLFF.

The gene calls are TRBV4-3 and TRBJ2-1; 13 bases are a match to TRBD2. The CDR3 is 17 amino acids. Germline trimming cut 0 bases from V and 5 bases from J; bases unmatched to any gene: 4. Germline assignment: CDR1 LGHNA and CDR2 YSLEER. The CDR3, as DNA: TGCGCCAGCAGCCAAGATAGACTAGCGGGGGGAGACAATGAGCAGTTCTTC. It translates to CASSQDRLAGGDNEQFF.

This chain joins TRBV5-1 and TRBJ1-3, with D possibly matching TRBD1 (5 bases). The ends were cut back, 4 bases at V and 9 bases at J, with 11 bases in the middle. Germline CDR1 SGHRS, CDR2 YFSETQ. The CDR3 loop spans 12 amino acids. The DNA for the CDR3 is TGCGCCAGCAGCGGTGACAGTCGCACCATATATTTT. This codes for CASSGDSRTIYF. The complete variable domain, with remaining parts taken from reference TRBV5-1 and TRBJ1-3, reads KAGVTQTPRYLIKTRGQQVTLSCSPISGHRSVSWYQQTPGQGLQFLFEYFSETQRNKGNFPGRFSGRQFSNSRSEMNVSTLELGDSALYLCASSGDSRTIYFGEGSWLTVV.

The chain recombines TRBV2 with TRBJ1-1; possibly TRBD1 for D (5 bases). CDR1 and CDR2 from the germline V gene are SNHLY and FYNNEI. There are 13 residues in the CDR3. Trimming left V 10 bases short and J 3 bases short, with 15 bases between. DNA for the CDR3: TGTGCCACCCAAGGACATTTGGACACTGAAGCTTTCTTT. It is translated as CATQGHLDTEAFF.

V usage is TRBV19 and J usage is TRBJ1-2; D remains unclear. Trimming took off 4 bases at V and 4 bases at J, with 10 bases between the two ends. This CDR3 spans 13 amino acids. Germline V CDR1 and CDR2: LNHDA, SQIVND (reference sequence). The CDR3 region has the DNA TGTGCCAGTAGTACCGATATCTCCTATGGCTACACCTTC. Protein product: CASSTDISYGYTF.

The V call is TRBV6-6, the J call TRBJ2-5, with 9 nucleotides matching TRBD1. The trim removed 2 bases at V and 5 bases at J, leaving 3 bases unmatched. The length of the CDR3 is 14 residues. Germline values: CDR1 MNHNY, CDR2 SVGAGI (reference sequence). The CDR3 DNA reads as TGTGCCAGCAGTTACGGGACAGGGAGCGAGACCCAGTACTTC. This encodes CASSYGTGSETQYF.

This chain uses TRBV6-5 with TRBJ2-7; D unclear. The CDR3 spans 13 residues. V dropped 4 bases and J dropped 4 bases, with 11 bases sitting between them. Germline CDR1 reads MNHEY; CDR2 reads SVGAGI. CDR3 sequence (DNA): TGTGCCAGCAGTTTGACTTTAACTTACGAGCAGTACTTC. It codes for CASSLTLTYEQYF.

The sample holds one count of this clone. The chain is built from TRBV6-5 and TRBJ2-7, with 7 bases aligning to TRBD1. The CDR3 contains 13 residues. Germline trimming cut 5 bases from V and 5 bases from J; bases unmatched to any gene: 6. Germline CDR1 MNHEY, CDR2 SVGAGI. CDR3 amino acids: CASSPGTVHEQYF. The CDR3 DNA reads TGTGCCAGCAGTCCCGGGACAGTACACGAGCAGTACTTC.

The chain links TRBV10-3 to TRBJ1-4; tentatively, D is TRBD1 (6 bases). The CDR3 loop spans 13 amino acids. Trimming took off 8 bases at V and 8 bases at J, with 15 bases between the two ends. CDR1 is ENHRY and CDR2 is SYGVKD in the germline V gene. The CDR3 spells CAISQGVSEKLFF. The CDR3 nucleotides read TGTGCCATCTCACAGGGCGTCAGCGAAAAACTGTTTTTT.